Listed here are 32 T cell receptor beta chains from one sample, sequenced in a study of cytomegalovirus exposure and HLA in healthy donors. PCR was performed using 60 Vbeta and 13 Jbeta primers. The assay was immunoSEQ multiplex PCR, and TCRdb's table has in-frame clones only and misses some. Of about 88,000 clones listed, 55% to 75% are singletons. Sequenced sample: PBMCs. The receptors stem from a man in his fifties in good health and CMV-seronegative.

The rearrangement uses TRBV2 and TRBJ2-1; D remains unclear. Trimming took 2 bases from V and 0 from J, leaving 5 bases between them. CDR3 length: 14 amino acids. Germline CDR1 reads SNHLY; CDR2 reads FYNNEI. The CDR3 spells CASSELSSYNEQFF. The CDR3 DNA is TGTGCCAGCAGTGAACTGAGCTCCTACAATGAGCAGTTCTTC.

This chain links TRBV5-1 with TRBJ2-7, with 7 nucleotides matching TRBD1. V shed 4 bases, J shed 0 bases, and the junction held 7 bases outside the gene matches. Per the germline V gene, CDR1 is SGHRS and CDR2 is YFSETQ. The length of the CDR3 is 15 residues. In DNA, the CDR3 is TGCGCCAGCAGCCGTACCGGGACAGTCTCCTACGAGCAGTACTTC. Translation: CASSRTGTVSYEQYF.

The gene calls are TRBV6-5 and TRBJ2-5; D may be TRBD2 (5 bases). Germline V lookup: CDR1 MNHEY, CDR2 SVGAGI. The CDR3 is 15 amino acids. Trimming removed 0 bases from V and 5 bases from J, with 13 bases in between. The CDR3 sequence is CASSYSGSRGETQYF. CDR3 bases: TGTGCCAGCAGTTACTCAGGGTCCAGAGGGGAGACCCAGTACTTC.

The V call is TRBV6-6, the J call TRBJ2-1, with 11 bases fitting TRBD2. The CDR3 covers 14 residues. Unmatched junction bases numbered 4, after V lost 6 bases and J lost 6 bases. Germline lookup yields CDR1 MNHNY and CDR2 SVGAGI (reference sequence). CDR3 DNA: TGTGCCAGCAGAGCCACTAGCGGGAGCAATGAGCAGTTCTTC. It encodes CASRATSGSNEQFF.

The chain uses TRBV6-5 and TRBJ1-2, with 8 bases fitting TRBD1. Germline trimming cut 0 bases from V and 4 bases from J; bases unmatched to any gene: 4. This CDR3 is built from 15 residues. Germline CDR1 and CDR2: MNHEY and SVGAGI. The CDR3 sequence is CASSYSYRGSYGYTF. The CDR3 coding sequence is TGTGCCAGCAGTTACTCTTACAGGGGGTCCTATGGCTACACCTTC.

The chain combines TRBV4-3 with TRBJ2-3, with 7 positions matching TRBD2. The CDR3 contains 15 residues. Unmatched junction bases numbered 12, after V lost 6 bases and J lost 6 bases. The germline CDR1 and CDR2 sequences are LGHNA and YSLEER. DNA for the CDR3: TGCGCCAGCAGTCAATCGAGCGGGGTAGGTGATACGCAGTATTTT. Translation: CASSQSSGVGDTQYF.

The rearrangement uses TRBV7-6 and TRBJ2-3; 7 bases match TRBD2. Germline V gives CDR1 SGHVS, CDR2 FNYEAQ. The CDR3 extends over 13 amino acids. The trim removed 5 bases at V and 4 bases at J, leaving 3 bases unmatched. CDR3 amino acids: CASSTSAPDTQYF. CDR3 sequence (DNA): TGTGCCAGCAGCACTAGCGCGCCAGATACGCAGTATTTT.

The chain joins TRBV30 to TRBJ2-2, with a weak D call TRBD1 (6 bases). V dropped 0 bases and J dropped 0 bases, with 17 bases sitting between them. Germline V lookup: CDR1 GTSNPN, CDR2 SVGIG (reference sequence). There are 18 residues in the CDR3. The CDR3 DNA is TGTGCCTGGAGTGTCTATTTAGTGGGGGCCTCGAACACCGGGGAGCTGTTTTTT. Protein sequence: CAWSVYLVGASNTGELFF.

V usage is TRBV14 and J usage is TRBJ1-2, with a possible D match to TRBD1 (6 bases). The germline V and J ends were trimmed by 4 bases and 2 bases, with 11 bases remaining between them. Germline V lookup: CDR1 SGHDN, CDR2 FVKESK. This CDR3 has 14 amino acids. CDR3: CASSPGTQNYGYTF. The CDR3, as DNA: TGTGCCAGCAGCCCCGGGACACAAAACTATGGCTACACCTTC.

The CDR3 spells CASGVQGGETQYF. In DNA form, the CDR3 reads TGTGCCAGCGGGGTACAGGGTGGAGAGACCCAGTACTTC. The chain has TRBV25-1 and TRBJ2-5, with D possibly matching TRBD1 (6 bases). Trimming removed 8 bases at V and 4 bases at J, with 14 bases between. The germline gives CDR1 MGHDK, CDR2 SYGVNS. This CDR3 comprises 13 residues.

The chain combines TRBV7-2 with TRBJ1-1; the D gene is possibly TRBD1 (5 bases). CDR1 is SGHTA, CDR2 FQGNSA, per germline. The V end was cut by 5 bases, the J end by 4 bases, with 17 bases between. CDR3 length: 15 amino acids. The CDR3 DNA reads TGTGCCAGCAGCCCCCAGGGTATCGTCTCCACTGAAGCTTTCTTT. This codes for CASSPQGIVSTEAFF.

The rearrangement uses TRBV10-3 and TRBJ2-5; perhaps TRBD2 as D (7 bases). The end of the DNA aligns better with TRBJ2-7, so the J call may be wrong. Germline values: CDR1 ENHRY, CDR2 SYGVKD. The CDR3 covers 15 residues. This CDR3 is CAISAPGGGNYEQYF. The DNA for the CDR3 is TGTGCCATCAGTGCTCCAGGCGGGGGCAACTACGAGCAGTACTTC.

The J gene is TRBJ2-1, the V gene TRBV7-3; D is unresolved. Germline V gene sequence: CDR1 SGHTA, CDR2 FQGTGA. The CDR3 contains 13 residues. V lost 4 bases to trimming and J lost 7 bases, with 11 bases between them. In DNA form, the CDR3 reads TGTGCCAGCAGCTCAACCGCCGGGAATGAGCAGTTCTTC. Amino acids: CASSSTAGNEQFF.

Comments on this clone: The sample carries other DNA sequences with the same CDR3. V usage is TRBV25-1 and J usage is TRBJ1-1, with 9 bases lining up with TRBD1. The CDR3 has 14 residues. CDR1 is MGHDK and CDR2 is SYGVNS in the germline V gene. V was clipped by 4 bases and J by 5 bases; unmatched bases: 5. The CDR3 bases are TGTGCCAGCAGTGGCGACAGGGGGGGGACTGAAGCTTTCTTT. Amino acid sequence: CASSGDRGGTEAFF.

The chain recombines TRBV6-1 with TRBJ1-1; TRBD1 aligns across 11 bases. CDR3 length: 14 amino acids. The V gene's germline CDR1 is MNHNS and CDR2 SASEGT. The V gene end was trimmed by 7 bases and the J gene end by 6 bases; junction bases not matched to a gene: 7. CDR3 in amino acids: CASIGRTGGSEAFF. CDR3 sequence (DNA): TGTGCCAGCATAGGGCGGACAGGGGGCTCTGAAGCTTTCTTT.

The chain recombines TRBV29-1 with TRBJ2-5; no reliable D call. The V gene lost 0 bases and the J gene lost 0 bases, with 8 bases spanning the gap. This CDR3 is 14 amino acids long. CDR1 is SQVTM and CDR2 is ANQGSEA in the germline V gene. The CDR3 loop reads CSVEDFLNQETQYF. The CDR3 region has the DNA TGCAGCGTTGAAGACTTCTTAAACCAAGAGACCCAGTACTTC.

The chain couples TRBV4-2 to TRBJ1-4, with 9 bases that match TRBD1. The CDR3 is made up of 15 amino acids. Trimming took 1 base from V and 5 from J; bases not matched to a gene: 2. The V gene's germline CDR1 is LGHNA and CDR2 YNFKEQ. The CDR3 sequence is CASSQVGTGNEKLFF. Here the CDR3 DNA reads TGTGCCAGCAGCCAAGTAGGGACAGGGAATGAAAAACTGTTTTTT.

This sequence joins TRBV2 and TRBJ2-7; 7 positions agree with TRBD1. J gave up 7 bases and V 5 bases, and 8 bases lay outside the gene matches. Germline assignment: CDR1 SNHLY and CDR2 FYNNEI. The CDR3 has 13 residues. The CDR3 protein is CASSSGQAREQYF. DNA of the CDR3: TGTGCCAGCAGTTCCGGACAGGCTCGGGAGCAGTACTTC.

The chain recombines TRBV27 with TRBJ2-7; 12 nucleotides line up with TRBD1. The trim removed 3 bases at V and 6 bases at J, leaving 6 bases unmatched. This CDR3 has 15 amino acids. Germline CDR1 reads MNHEY; CDR2 reads SMNVEV (reference sequence). The CDR3 here is CASSLSGTGGVEQYF. The CDR3 region has the DNA TGTGCCAGCAGTTTGTCCGGGACAGGGGGCGTCGAGCAGTACTTC.

The rearrangement links TRBV29-1 to TRBJ1-2; no reliable D call. There are 13 residues in the CDR3. Germline assignment: CDR1 SQVTM and CDR2 ANQGSEA. The ends were cut back, 4 bases at V and 0 bases at J, with 9 bases in the middle. CDR3 loop: CSVVVGANYGYTF. CDR3 bases: TGCAGCGTTGTTGTCGGAGCTAACTATGGCTACACCTTC.

This chain joins TRBV11-3 and TRBJ1-5; unclear D gene. Looked up from germline, CDR1 is SGHNT and CDR2 is YENEEA. Between the trimmed V and J ends, which lost 5 bases and 3 bases, there was a span of 8 bases. There are 13 residues in the CDR3. CDR3 sequence reads: CASSAQYNQPQHF. In nucleotides, the CDR3 is TGTGCCAGCAGCGCGCAATACAATCAGCCCCAGCATTTT. The whole variable domain, filled in from reference TRBV11-3 and TRBJ1-5, reads EAGVVQSPRYKIIEKKQPVAFWCNPISGHNTLYWYLQNLGQGPELLIRYENEEAVDDSQLPKDRFSAERLKGVDSTLKIQPAELGDSAVYLCASSAQYNQPQHFGDGTRLSIL.

This chain connects TRBV29-1 to TRBJ2-1; 8 bases fit TRBD1. Germline assignment: CDR1 SQVTM and CDR2 ANQGSEA. V dropped 7 bases and J dropped 2; count of bases not matched to a gene: 4. The CDR3 covers 13 residues. The CDR3, as DNA: TGCAGCGGGGGACAGGCCGCCTACAATGAGCAGTTCTTC. The encoded protein is CSGGQAAYNEQFF.

The chain links TRBV30 to TRBJ1-1, with 8 bases matching TRBD1. Germline V gene sequence: CDR1 GTSNPN, CDR2 SVGIG (reference sequence). The CDR3 contains 13 residues. The junction had 5 bases not matched to a gene; V was cut back by 2 bases and J by 6 bases. CDR3 loop: CAWSPGGRSEAFF. DNA for the CDR3: TGTGCCTGGAGTCCAGGGGGCCGGTCTGAAGCTTTCTTT.

The chain is built from TRBV30 and TRBJ1-5; 7 nucleotides line up with TRBD1. The CDR3 runs 15 residues. J was trimmed by 9 bases and V by 2 bases; bases with no gene match: 13. The germline V gene has CDR1 GTSNPN and CDR2 SVGIG (reference sequence). CDR3 in amino acids: CAWSFPGTAIGPQHF. The CDR3 nucleotides are TGTGCCTGGAGTTTCCCCGGGACAGCCATTGGGCCCCAGCATTTT.

For the CDR3, the DNA is TGCGCCAGCAGAACTATCCGGGACAGGGGGAAGACCGGGGAGCTGTTTTTT. This codes for CASRTIRDRGKTGELFF. The rearrangement uses TRBV4-1 and TRBJ2-2, with TRBD1 matching over 11 bases. Germline V CDR1 and CDR2: MGHRA, YSYEKL. With 6 bases clipped from V and 5 bases from J, the junction kept 11 bases outside the gene matches. This CDR3 spans 17 amino acids.

The chain employs TRBV5-6 and TRBJ1-2; 8 positions match TRBD1. Trimming removed 5 bases from V and 0 bases from J; junction bases left unmatched: 3. Germline values: CDR1 SGHDT, CDR2 YYEEEE. CDR3 length: 14 residues. The CDR3 bases are TGTGCCAGCAGATTGACAGGGGCTAACTATGGCTACACCTTC. It encodes CASRLTGANYGYTF.

This clone was found a few times. The chain links TRBV7-3 to TRBJ2-2, with D possibly matching TRBD2 (6 bases). V lost 5 bases to trimming and J lost 7 bases, with 17 bases between them. The CDR3 contains 15 residues. Germline CDR1 is SGHTA and CDR2 is FQGTGA. CDR3 bases: TGTGCCAGCAGCCGTTTCGTAGCCGGGGGCGGGGAGCTGTTTTTT. Translation gives CASSRFVAGGGELFF.

The gene calls are TRBV25-1 and TRBJ2-5; TRBD2 aligns across 10 bases. The J segment lost 2 bases and the V segment lost 2 bases, leaving 5 bases of the junction unmatched. The CDR3 is 16 amino acids. Germline-derived CDR1 and CDR2 are MGHDK and SYGVNS. The CDR3 bases are TGTGCCAGCAGTGAAGCACTAGCGGGATGGCAAGAGACCCAGTACTTC. Its protein product is CASSEALAGWQETQYF.

The chain carries TRBV28 and TRBJ1-1; D is ambiguous. The CDR3 totals 13 residues. Germline V CDR1 and CDR2: MDHEN, SYDVKM. Trimming removed 11 bases from V and 1 base from J, with 14 bases in between. Here the CDR3 reads CAAGGFANTEAFF. In nucleotides, the CDR3 is TGTGCCGCCGGCGGATTCGCGAACACTGAAGCTTTCTTT. Full variable domain (remainder filled in from reference TRBV28 and TRBJ1-1): DVKVTQSSRYLVKRTGEKVFLECVQDMDHENMFWYRQDPGLGLRLIYFSYDVKMKEKGDIPEGYSVSREKKERFSLILESASTNQTSMYLCAAGGFANTEAFFGQGTRLTVV.

This clone has more than one count but fewer than ten. For the CDR3, the DNA is TGTGCCAGCAGCTTACGGGTGAACACTGAAGCTTTCTTT. Its translation: CASSLRVNTEAFF. V and J are TRBV13 and TRBJ1-1, with D unresolved. Trimming took off 2 bases at V and 0 bases at J, with 4 bases between the two ends. Germline V CDR1 and CDR2: PRHDT, FYEKMQ (reference sequence). CDR3 length equals 13 residues.

The rearrangement joins TRBV6-5 to TRBJ2-1; 7 bases are a match to TRBD1. CDR1 is MNHEY, CDR2 SVGAGI, per germline. The CDR3 has 12 amino acids. V gave up 6 bases and J gave up 15 bases; unmatched junction bases: 11. CDR3 amino acids: CASSHGTEKTFF. CDR3 nucleotide sequence: TGTGCCAGCAGCCACGGGACAGAAAAGACGTTCTTC.

The V gene is TRBV5-4, the J gene TRBJ1-1; D is ambiguous. Germline lookup yields CDR1 SGHNT and CDR2 YYREEE (reference sequence). The CDR3 is 13 amino acids. The V and J ends lost 3 bases and 3 bases respectively, with 9 bases between them. The CDR3 spells CASSWAAYTEAFF. The CDR3 DNA is TGTGCCAGCAGCTGGGCAGCCTACACTGAAGCTTTCTTT.